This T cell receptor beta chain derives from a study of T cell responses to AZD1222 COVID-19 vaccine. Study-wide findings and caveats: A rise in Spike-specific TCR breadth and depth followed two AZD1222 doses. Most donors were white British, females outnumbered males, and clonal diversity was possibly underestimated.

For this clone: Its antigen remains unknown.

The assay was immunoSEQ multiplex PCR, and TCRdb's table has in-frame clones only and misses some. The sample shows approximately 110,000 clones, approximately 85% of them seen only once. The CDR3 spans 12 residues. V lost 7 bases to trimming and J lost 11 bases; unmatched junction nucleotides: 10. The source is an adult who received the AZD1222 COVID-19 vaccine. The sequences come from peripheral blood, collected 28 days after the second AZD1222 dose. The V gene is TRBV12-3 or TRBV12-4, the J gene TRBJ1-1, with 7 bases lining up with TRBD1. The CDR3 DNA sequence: TGTGCCAGCACCTATACAGGGGTCCGGGCTTTCTTT. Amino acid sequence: CASTYTGVRAFF.